Below, 23 T cell receptor beta chains from the same sample are listed, as sequenced in a study of T cell changes during pregnancy in multiple sclerosis. Only in-frame clones appear in the TCRdb table, and some are missing; sequencing was by immunoSEQ multiplex PCR. The profile shows some 110,000 clones, 80% to 95% of them singletons. Material: peripheral blood, obtained after pregnancy. These receptors were collected from a female donor with multiple sclerosis, enrolled in a pregnancy study.

The CDR3 DNA follows: TGTGCCAGCAGCTCTTTGCGGGAGGATGAGCAGTTCTTC. Translation: CASSSLREDEQFF. The chain uses TRBV5-4 and TRBJ2-1, with 8 bases matching TRBD2. This CDR3 has 13 residues. Germline values: CDR1 SGHNT, CDR2 YYREEE (reference sequence). Losses at the gene ends were 3 bases for V and 8 bases for J; bases not matched to a gene: 4.

The chain is built from TRBV5-1 and TRBJ2-2, with TRBD2 matching over 7 bases. With 0 bases clipped from V and 0 bases from J, the junction kept 2 bases outside the gene matches. Germline CDR1 and CDR2: SGHRS and YFSETQ. The CDR3 is 16 residues long. CDR3 nucleotide sequence: TGCGCCAGCAGCTTGGGTGGACTAGCGAACACCGGGGAGCTGTTTTTT. Translated: CASSLGGLANTGELFF.

The chain carries TRBV6-1 and TRBJ1-2, with D unclear. The ends were cut back, 1 base at V and 7 bases at J, with 10 bases in the middle. Germline V gene sequence: CDR1 MNHNS, CDR2 SASEGT. This CDR3 spans 13 amino acids. Here the CDR3 reads CASSEGRGSGYTF. CDR3 nucleotide sequence: TGTGCCAGCAGTGAAGGGAGAGGATCTGGCTACACCTTC.

V is TRBV9 and J is TRBJ2-1, with D possibly matching TRBD2 (5 bases). Germline V gene sequence: CDR1 SGDLS, CDR2 YYNGEE. Trimming removed 0 bases at V and 10 bases at J, with 5 bases between. This CDR3 is built from 11 residues. The DNA for the CDR3 is TGTGCCAGCAGCGTAGGGAGGGAGCAGTTCTTC. This codes for CASSVGREQFF. The full variable domain, in which reference TRBV9 and TRBJ2-1 provide the parts outside the CDR3, is DSGVTQTPKHLITATGQRVTLRCSPRSGDLSVYWYQQSLDQGLQFLIQYYNGEERAKGNILERFSAQQFPDLHSELNLSSLELGDSALYFCASSVGREQFFGPGTRLTVL.

This clone has a single count. The rearrangement links TRBV5-4 to TRBJ2-3, with 10 bases lining up with TRBD2. The CDR3 spans 20 residues. Trimming removed 4 bases from V and 3 bases from J; junction bases left unmatched: 20. Germline CDR1 reads SGHNT; CDR2 reads YYREEE (reference sequence). The CDR3 DNA sequence: TGTGCCAGCAGCCCACCGGGTCTAGCGGGAGTAGTCTCCCGGACAGATACGCAGTATTTT. This codes for CASSPPGLAGVVSRTDTQYF.

The chain joins TRBV19 to TRBJ1-2; TRBD1 matches at 8 bases. The germline CDR1 and CDR2 sequences are LNHDA and SQIVND (reference sequence). Unmatched junction bases numbered 7, after V lost 5 bases and J lost 8 bases. The CDR3 consists of 13 residues. The DNA of the CDR3 is TGTGCCAGTAGTCCGGACAGGGTTAGGGGCTACACCTTC. Amino acids: CASSPDRVRGYTF.

This chain connects TRBV27 to TRBJ1-4; TRBD1 aligns across 7 bases. The CDR3 sequence is 22 residues long. The J segment lost 4 bases and the V segment lost 3 bases, leaving 26 bases of the junction unmatched. The germline CDR1 and CDR2 sequences are MNHEY and SMNVEV (reference sequence). The CDR3 nucleotides read TGTGCCAGCAGTTTGAGGGGAGATACGCCCAAAAGACCGACAGGGATTAATGAAAAACTGTTTTTT. Translated: CASSLRGDTPKRPTGINEKLFF. Using reference TRBV27 and TRBJ1-4 for the parts outside the CDR3, the full variable domain is EAQVTQNPRYLITVTGKKLTVTCSQNMNHEYMSWYRQDPGLGLRQIYYSMNVEVTDKGDVPEGYKVSRKEKRNFPLILESPSPNQTSLYFCASSLRGDTPKRPTGINEKLFFGSGTQLSVL.

The chain recombines TRBV5-1 with TRBJ1-5; no reliable D call. The germline V and J ends were trimmed by 1 base and 5 bases, with 13 bases remaining between them. The germline gives CDR1 SGHRS, CDR2 YFSETQ. The CDR3 runs 15 residues. This CDR3 is CASSLIPGSDQPQHF. The CDR3 nucleotides read TGCGCCAGCAGCTTGATACCGGGATCCGATCAGCCCCAGCATTTT.

The J gene is TRBJ2-3, the V gene TRBV5-4, with TRBD1 as a possible D gene (7 bases). The germline gives CDR1 SGHNT, CDR2 YYREEE (reference sequence). CDR3 size: 14 residues. Trimming left V 4 bases short and J 4 bases short, with 13 bases between. CDR3 sequence reads: CASSGQGGSDTQYF. The CDR3 DNA sequence: TGTGCCAGCAGCGGGCAGGGGGGTTCAGATACGCAGTATTTT.

The rearrangement joins TRBV2 to TRBJ2-7; perhaps TRBD2 as D (5 bases). Trimming stripped 4 bases from V and 0 bases from J, with 13 bases between. Germline V gives CDR1 SNHLY, CDR2 FYNNEI. The CDR3 has 15 residues. As DNA, the CDR3 is TGTGCCAGCAGTGGTCTCCGGGATTACTCCTACGAGCAGTACTTC. As protein: CASSGLRDYSYEQYF.

The chain recombines TRBV5-1 with TRBJ2-1, with 14 positions matching TRBD2. The V gene end was trimmed by 0 bases and the J gene end by 5 bases; junction bases not matched to a gene: 7. The CDR3 totals 18 residues. CDR1 and CDR2 from the germline V gene are SGHRS and YFSETQ. CDR3 coding DNA: TGCGCCAGCAGCTTGGGGGGGACTAGCGGGAGTCTCAACAATGAGCAGTTCTTC. This codes for CASSLGGTSGSLNNEQFF. The full variable domain, completed using reference TRBV5-1 and TRBJ2-1, is KAGVTQTPRYLIKTRGQQVTLSCSPISGHRSVSWYQQTPGQGLQFLFEYFSETQRNKGNFPGRFSGRQFSNSRSEMNVSTLELGDSALYLCASSLGGTSGSLNNEQFFGPGTRLTVL.

This sequence joins TRBV6-1 and TRBJ2-3; 10 positions agree with TRBD1. Germline assignment: CDR1 MNHNS and CDR2 SASEGT. CDR3 length: 15 amino acids. Trimming cost V 10 bases and J 2 bases; bases outside gene matches: 9. CDR3 nucleotide sequence: TGTGCCACCGGGACCGGGACAGGGGTCACAGATACGCAGTATTTT. This codes for CATGTGTGVTDTQYF.

The chain recombines TRBV9 with TRBJ2-1; TRBD1 might be the D (6 bases). The V and J ends lost 0 bases and 6 bases respectively, with 13 bases between them. The CDR3 is 15 amino acids. CDR1 is SGDLS and CDR2 is YYNGEE in the germline V gene. The CDR3 sequence: CASSVGGGVSNEQFF. The CDR3 DNA reads TGTGCCAGCAGCGTAGGAGGGGGTGTTAGCAATGAGCAGTTCTTC.

The CDR3 is CASHKPGQEEYQPQHF. The CDR3 DNA is TGTGCCAGTCATAAACCGGGACAGGAGGAATATCAGCCCCAGCATTTT. V usage is TRBV19 and J usage is TRBJ1-5; 8 bases are a match to TRBD1. In germline, CDR1 is LNHDA, CDR2 SQIVND (reference sequence). V lost 8 bases and J lost 5; bases outside the gene matches: 14. This CDR3 spans 16 amino acids. The variable domain in full, with the rest retrieved from reference TRBV19 and TRBJ1-5, is DGGITQSPKYLFRKEGQNVTLSCEQNLNHDAMYWYRQDPGQGLRLIYYSQIVNDFQKGDIAEGYSVSREKKESFPLTVTSAQKNPTAFYLCASHKPGQEEYQPQHFGDGTRLSIL.

This clone was recorded once. V is TRBV9 and J is TRBJ2-3, with TRBD1 as a possible D gene (5 bases). CDR1 and CDR2 (germline): SGDLS, YYNGEE. Between the trimmed V and J ends, which lost 2 bases and 1 base, there was a span of 17 bases. This CDR3 comprises 17 residues. The CDR3: CASSVGTGDWGTDTQYF. DNA of the CDR3: TGTGCCAGCAGCGTTGGAACAGGCGATTGGGGCACAGATACGCAGTATTTT.

As regards this clone: At the DNA level, this CDR3 is encoded by other sequences in the same sample as well. The genes are TRBV19 and TRBJ1-1; D is ambiguous. There are 13 residues in the CDR3. Trimming left V 0 bases short and J 4 bases short, with 6 bases between. Germline CDR1 is LNHDA and CDR2 is SQIVND (reference sequence). CDR3 coding DNA: TGTGCCAGTAGTATAGAGCGGCGCACTGAAGCTTTCTTT. Translated, it gives CASSIERRTEAFF.

This clone occurred once. Other DNA sequences in the same sample also yield this CDR3. The rearrangement joins TRBV30 to TRBJ2-7, with 7 bases that match TRBD1. Germline lookup yields CDR1 GTSNPN and CDR2 SVGIG (reference sequence). After removal of 4 bases from V and 3 bases from J, the junction contained 0 bases not matched to a gene. The CDR3 loop spans 11 amino acids. Here the CDR3 reads CAWTGGYEQYF. The CDR3 nucleotides are TGTGCCTGGACAGGGGGCTACGAGCAGTACTTC.

The gene calls are TRBV6-5 and TRBJ2-5; maybe TRBD2 (6 bases). This CDR3 comprises 13 residues. The germline V and J ends were trimmed by 2 bases and 5 bases, with 9 bases remaining between them. CDR1 and CDR2 (germline): MNHEY, SVGAGI. In DNA form, the CDR3 reads TGTGCCAGCAGTTACAGAGGGAGGGAGACCCAGTACTTC. Translated, it gives CASSYRGRETQYF.

The V and J genes are TRBV5-1 and TRBJ1-2, with D possibly matching TRBD1 (6 bases). Germline-derived CDR1 and CDR2 are SGHRS and YFSETQ. Trimming shortened V by 0 bases and J by 4 bases, and 16 bases separated the two germline ends. This CDR3 is 16 amino acids long. Written as DNA, the CDR3 is TGCGCCAGCAGCTTGGTGTTGGGCGGCAGGGGCTATGGCTACACCTTC. Its translation: CASSLVLGGRGYGYTF.

The chain joins TRBV30 to TRBJ2-3; 11 bases line up with TRBD1. Germline V gene data show CDR1 as GTSNPN and CDR2 as SVGIG (reference sequence). The CDR3 sequence is 14 residues long. The ends lost 1 base at V and 9 bases at J; junction bases unmatched: 6. DNA of the CDR3: TGTGCCTGGAGTGCCGGACAGGGGGCGCACACGCAGTATTTT. Translating it yields CAWSAGQGAHTQYF.

The gene calls are TRBV28 and TRBJ1-1; possible D gene TRBD1, 6 bases. The CDR3 totals 12 residues. V was cut by 8 bases and J by 4 bases, with 11 bases left in between. CDR1 and CDR2 from the germline V gene are MDHEN and SYDVKM. The CDR3 protein is CASGTMLTEAFF. In DNA, the CDR3 is TGTGCCAGCGGGACAATGCTCACTGAAGCTTTCTTT. Full variable domain (outside the CDR3, taken from reference TRBV28 and TRBJ1-1): DVKVTQSSRYLVKRTGEKVFLECVQDMDHENMFWYRQDPGLGLRLIYFSYDVKMKEKGDIPEGYSVSREKKERFSLILESASTNQTSMYLCASGTMLTEAFFGQGTRLTVV.

This clone occurred once. The chain links TRBV27 to TRBJ2-1, with no clear D. V lost 5 bases to trimming and J lost 7 bases, with 21 bases between them. Germline CDR1 is MNHEY and CDR2 is SMNVEV (reference sequence). The CDR3 sequence is 16 residues long. CDR3 DNA: TGTGCCAGCAGTCTATTCCAGCCACAGCTATTAAATGAGCAGTTCTTC. It is translated as CASSLFQPQLLNEQFF.

V gene TRBV6-6 combines with J gene TRBJ1-5; 8 bases agree with TRBD1. Germline loops: CDR1 MNHNY, CDR2 SVGAGI (reference sequence). J was trimmed by 3 bases and V by 11 bases; bases with no gene match: 6. This CDR3 contains 13 residues. CDR3 sequence: CAGRQGPNQPQHF. The CDR3 DNA follows: TGTGCCGGTAGACAGGGGCCCAATCAGCCCCAGCATTTT.